Listed below are T cell receptor beta chains from one sample, sequenced in a study of T cell responses to AZD1222 COVID-19 vaccine. Method: immunoSEQ multiplex PCR; TCRdb's copy keeps in-frame clones and lacks some. The sample shows some 82,000 clones, about nine tenths of them seen only once. Sequenced material: peripheral blood, taken on day 0 of AZD1222 vaccination. The receptors derive from an adult in good health. Each CDR3 is given with its conserved first and last residue. A D gene is named only where the DNA matches it firmly. Rows may omit the clone size; those that give it use once, few, many or a size class.

clone size: .
V gene: TRBV21-1
J gene: TRBJ1-1
D gene: .
CDR3 protein: CAHPKEGTRAFF
CDR3 DNA: TGTGCCCACCCAAAAGAGGGGACGCGAGCTTTCTTT

clone size: .
V gene: TRBV4-1
J gene: TRBJ2-1
D gene: TRBD2
CDR3 protein: CASSQEKRGGLGSYNEQFF
CDR3 DNA: TGCGCCAGCAGCCAAGAGAAGCGGGGGGGCCTGGGCTCCTACAATGAGCAGTTCTTC

clone size: once
V gene: TRBV4-2
J gene: TRBJ1-5
D gene: .
CDR3 protein: CASSQEASGSRPQHF
CDR3 DNA: TGTGCCAGCAGCCAAGAGGCGTCTGGATCACGGCCCCAGCATTTT

clone size: .
V gene: TRBV7-9
J gene: TRBJ1-1
D gene: .
CDR3 protein: CASSPRGGIGGTEAFF
CDR3 DNA: TGTGCCAGCAGCCCTAGAGGGGGAATAGGAGGCACTGAAGCTTTCTTT

clone size: .
V gene: TRBV29-1
J gene: TRBJ1-1
D gene: .
CDR3 protein: CSVSGRMNTEAFF
CDR3 DNA: TGCAGCGTTTCAGGCCGCATGAACACTGAAGCTTTCTTT

clone size: .
V gene: TRBV15
J gene: TRBJ1-3
D gene: .
CDR3 protein: CATSRVLGSGNTIYF
CDR3 DNA: TGTGCCACCAGCAGAGTACTCGGATCTGGAAACACCATATATTTT

clone size: .
V gene: TRBV19
J gene: TRBJ1-1
D gene: .
CDR3 protein: CASSIRTVDTEAFF
CDR3 DNA: TGTGCCAGTAGTATCCGTACCGTGGACACTGAAGCTTTCTTT

clone size: .
V gene: TRBV19
J gene: TRBJ1-2
D gene: TRBD1
CDR3 protein: CASSTLQGQARGYTF
CDR3 DNA: TGTGCCAGTAGTACCCTGCAGGGACAGGCCCGGGGCTACACCTTC

clone size: .
V gene: TRBV2
J gene: TRBJ1-5
D gene: .
CDR3 protein: CASREYSNQPQHF
CDR3 DNA: TGTGCCAGCAGGGAGTATAGCAATCAGCCCCAGCATTTT

clone size: .
V gene: TRBV6-5
J gene: TRBJ1-2
D gene: .
CDR3 protein: CASSYLTTGLLGGYTF
CDR3 DNA: TGTGCCAGCAGTTACTTAACCACAGGGCTACTAGGTGGCTACACCTTC

clone size: .
V gene: TRBV2
J gene: TRBJ2-1
D gene: TRBD2
CDR3 protein: CASSASRGAYNEQFF
CDR3 DNA: TGTGCCAGCAGTGCTTCGCGGGGGGCCTACAATGAGCAGTTCTTC

clone size: .
V gene: TRBV29-1
J gene: TRBJ1-1
D gene: .
CDR3 protein: CSVEVSPNTEAFF
CDR3 DNA: TGCAGCGTTGAAGTCAGTCCGAACACTGAAGCTTTCTTT

clone size: .
V gene: TRBV7-9
J gene: TRBJ2-7
D gene: .
CDR3 protein: CASSGDFYYEQYF
CDR3 DNA: TGTGCCAGCAGCGGGGACTTTTACTACGAGCAGTACTTC

clone size: once
V gene: TRBV11-3
J gene: TRBJ2-5
D gene: .
CDR3 protein: CASSSWDGQVGGETQYF
CDR3 DNA: TGTGCCAGCAGCTCCTGGGACGGACAGGTTGGAGGGGAGACCCAGTACTTC

clone size: .
V gene: TRBV19
J gene: TRBJ2-5
D gene: TRBD1
CDR3 protein: CASSISAQGAGETQYF
CDR3 DNA: TGTGCCAGTAGTATATCGGCGCAGGGGGCAGGGGAGACCCAGTACTTC

clone size: .
V gene: TRBV19
J gene: TRBJ1-5
D gene: .
CDR3 protein: CASSRGVSRVPSNQPQHF
CDR3 DNA: TGTGCCAGTAGTAGAGGGGTTAGCAGGGTCCCTAGCAATCAGCCCCAGCATTTT

clone size: few
V gene: TRBV18
J gene: TRBJ1-1
D gene: .
CDR3 protein: CASSQGIRQTEAFF
CDR3 DNA: TGTGCCAGCTCACAGGGGATAAGACAAACTGAAGCTTTCTTT

clone size: .
V gene: TRBV30
J gene: TRBJ2-3
D gene: .
CDR3 protein: CAWTPRADTQYF
CDR3 DNA: TGTGCCTGGACCCCCCGGGCCGATACGCAGTATTTT

clone size: .
V gene: TRBV11-3
J gene: TRBJ1-6
D gene: TRBD1
CDR3 protein: CASSWGQSNSPLHF
CDR3 DNA: TGTGCCAGCAGCTGGGGACAGAGTAATTCACCCCTCCACTTT

clone size: .
V gene: TRBV5-5
J gene: TRBJ1-2
D gene: .
CDR3 protein: CASSLTGSYGYTF
CDR3 DNA: TGTGCCAGCAGCTTAACAGGAAGCTATGGCTACACCTTC

clone size: .
V gene: TRBV6-5
J gene: TRBJ1-1
D gene: .
CDR3 protein: CASRVGRNTEAFF
CDR3 DNA: TGTGCCAGCAGGGTAGGGCGGAACACTGAAGCTTTCTTT

clone size: few
V gene: TRBV7-9
J gene: TRBJ1-3
D gene: .
CDR3 protein: CASSRRDSGNTIYF
CDR3 DNA: TGTGCCAGCAGCCGGCGGGACTCTGGAAACACCATATATTTT

clone size: .
V gene: TRBV28
J gene: TRBJ1-5
D gene: TRBD1
CDR3 protein: CASRPGGSNQPQHF
CDR3 DNA: TGTGCCAGCAGACCAGGGGGGAGCAATCAGCCCCAGCATTTT

clone size: once
V gene: TRBV5-4
J gene: TRBJ1-4
D gene: TRBD1
CDR3 protein: CASSPGGQGGEKLFF
CDR3 DNA: TGTGCCAGCAGCCCCGGAGGACAGGGAGGTGAAAAACTGTTTTTT

clone size: once
V gene: TRBV5-1
J gene: TRBJ1-1
D gene: TRBD1
CDR3 protein: CASSTGQKNTEAFF
CDR3 DNA: TGCGCCAGCAGCACGGGACAGAAGAACACTGAAGCTTTCTTT

clone size: .
V gene: TRBV3-1/TRBV3-2
J gene: TRBJ1-1
D gene: .
CDR3 protein: CASSRGPNTEAFF
CDR3 DNA: TGTGCCAGCAGCCGCGGACCAAACACTGAAGCTTTCTTT

clone size: .
V gene: TRBV18
J gene: TRBJ2-2
D gene: TRBD1
CDR3 protein: CASSPRQGRTGELFF
CDR3 DNA: TGTGCCAGCTCACCACGACAGGGTCGGACCGGGGAGCTGTTTTTT

clone size: few
V gene: TRBV11-2
J gene: TRBJ2-1
D gene: .
CDR3 protein: CASSLGHGNEQFF
CDR3 DNA: TGTGCCAGCAGTTTAGGGCATGGAAATGAGCAGTTCTTC

clone size: .
V gene: TRBV18
J gene: TRBJ2-7
D gene: TRBD1
CDR3 protein: CASSPGTGFYEQYF
CDR3 DNA: TGTGCCAGCTCACCCGGGACAGGGTTCTACGAGCAGTACTTC

clone size: .
V gene: TRBV5-6
J gene: TRBJ2-1
D gene: .
CDR3 protein: CASSSGKYNEQFF
CDR3 DNA: TGTGCCAGCAGCTCGGGGAAATACAATGAGCAGTTCTTC

clone size: once
V gene: TRBV3-1/TRBV3-2
J gene: TRBJ1-6
D gene: .
CDR3 protein: CASRPSNNSPLHF
CDR3 DNA: TGTGCCAGCAGGCCCTCGAATAATTCACCCCTCCACTTT

clone size: .
V gene: TRBV28
J gene: TRBJ2-7
D gene: .
CDR3 protein: CASYPVAGDSYEQYF
CDR3 DNA: TGTGCCAGCTACCCCGTGGCAGGGGATTCCTACGAGCAGTACTTC

clone size: .
V gene: TRBV5-1
J gene: TRBJ2-4
D gene: .
CDR3 protein: CASSLTDRATNIQYF
CDR3 DNA: TGCGCCAGCAGCTTGACGGATCGAGCAACAAACATTCAGTACTTC

clone size: few
V gene: TRBV5-4
J gene: TRBJ1-1
D gene: .
CDR3 protein: CASRLGTEAFF
CDR3 DNA: TGTGCCAGCAGGTTGGGGACTGAAGCTTTCTTT

clone size: .
V gene: TRBV6-2/TRBV6-3
J gene: TRBJ2-4
D gene: TRBD1
CDR3 protein: CASSSRGTGFKLAKNIQYF
CDR3 DNA: TGTGCCAGCAGTTCCCGGGGGACAGGGTTCAAATTAGCCAAAAACATTCAGTACTTC

clone size: .
V gene: TRBV7-9
J gene: TRBJ1-2
D gene: TRBD1
CDR3 protein: CASSLGQGYDGYTF
CDR3 DNA: TGTGCCAGCAGCTTGGGACAGGGGTATGATGGCTACACCTTC

clone size: .
V gene: TRBV7-9
J gene: TRBJ1-1
D gene: .
CDR3 protein: CASSALTGQAFF
CDR3 DNA: TGTGCCAGCAGCGCCCTCACGGGACAAGCTTTCTTT

clone size: .
V gene: TRBV5-1
J gene: TRBJ1-1
D gene: .
CDR3 protein: CASSLAAANTEAFF
CDR3 DNA: TGCGCCAGCAGCTTGGCGGCAGCGAACACTGAAGCTTTCTTT

clone size: .
V gene: TRBV5-1
J gene: TRBJ2-3
D gene: .
CDR3 protein: CASSIDNGGAADTQYF
CDR3 DNA: TGCGCCAGCAGCATCGATAATGGAGGGGCGGCAGATACGCAGTATTTT

clone size: .
V gene: TRBV11-3
J gene: TRBJ1-2
D gene: .
CDR3 protein: CASSRGRDYGYTF
CDR3 DNA: TGTGCCAGCAGCAGGGGAAGGGACTATGGCTACACCTTC

clone size: .
V gene: TRBV6-2/TRBV6-3
J gene: TRBJ1-2
D gene: .
CDR3 protein: CASSPSVNYGYTF
CDR3 DNA: TGTGCCAGCAGCCCCTCAGTTAACTATGGCTACACCTTC

clone size: .
V gene: TRBV19
J gene: TRBJ1-1
D gene: TRBD1
CDR3 protein: CASSISPGGGSVRTEAFF
CDR3 DNA: TGTGCCAGTAGTATATCTCCAGGGGGCGGTAGCGTTAGGACTGAAGCTTTCTTT

clone size: once
V gene: TRBV27
J gene: TRBJ1-1
D gene: .
CDR3 protein: CASSPRTGVPGTEAFF
CDR3 DNA: TGTGCCAGCAGTCCCAGGACGGGGGTACCGGGCACTGAAGCTTTCTTT

clone size: once
V gene: TRBV5-6
J gene: TRBJ1-3
D gene: .
CDR3 protein: CASSSRISGNTIYF
CDR3 DNA: TGTGCCAGCAGCTCCCGGATCTCTGGAAACACCATATATTTT

clone size: .
V gene: TRBV12-3/TRBV12-4
J gene: TRBJ1-2
D gene: .
CDR3 protein: CASSFESSGYTF
CDR3 DNA: TGTGCCAGCAGTTTTGAGTCTAGTGGCTACACCTTC

clone size: .
V gene: TRBV7-9
J gene: TRBJ1-4
D gene: TRBD1
CDR3 protein: CASFRDSSATNEKLFF
CDR3 DNA: TGTGCCAGCTTTAGGGACAGCTCTGCAACTAATGAAAAACTGTTTTTT

clone size: .
V gene: TRBV18
J gene: TRBJ2-1
D gene: TRBD2
CDR3 protein: CASSPPGRGGNEQFF
CDR3 DNA: TGTGCCAGCTCACCACCGGGGCGGGGGGGCAATGAGCAGTTCTTC

clone size: .
V gene: TRBV19
J gene: TRBJ1-1
D gene: .
CDR3 protein: CASRAEAFPGAEAFF
CDR3 DNA: TGTGCCAGTAGGGCAGAAGCCTTTCCAGGCGCTGAAGCTTTCTTT

clone size: .
V gene: TRBV12-3/TRBV12-4
J gene: TRBJ1-2
D gene: .
CDR3 protein: CATQIVGNYGYTF
CDR3 DNA: TGTGCCACCCAGATTGTAGGGAACTATGGCTACACCTTC